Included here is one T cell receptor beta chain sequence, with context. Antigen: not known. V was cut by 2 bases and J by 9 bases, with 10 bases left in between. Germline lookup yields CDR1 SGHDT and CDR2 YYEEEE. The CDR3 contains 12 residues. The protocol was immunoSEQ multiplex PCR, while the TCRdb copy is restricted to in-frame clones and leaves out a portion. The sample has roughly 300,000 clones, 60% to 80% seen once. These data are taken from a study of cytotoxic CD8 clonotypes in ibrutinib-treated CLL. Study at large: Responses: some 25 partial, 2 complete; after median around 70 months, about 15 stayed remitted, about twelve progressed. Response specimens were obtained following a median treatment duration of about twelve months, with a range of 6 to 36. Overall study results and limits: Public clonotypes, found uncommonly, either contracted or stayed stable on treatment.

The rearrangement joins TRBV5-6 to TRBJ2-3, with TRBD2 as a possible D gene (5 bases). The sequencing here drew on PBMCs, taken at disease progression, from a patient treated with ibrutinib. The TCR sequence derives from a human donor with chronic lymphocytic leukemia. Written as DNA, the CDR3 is TGTGCCAGCAGCTTTCGGCCGGGGACGCAGTATTTT. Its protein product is CASSFRPGTQYF.